One sample yielded the 27 T cell receptor beta chains listed below, sequenced in a study of early T cells in non-severe SARS-CoV-2 infection. One entry per CDR3 protein results from TCRdb running MiXCR on the 5' RACE reads. The repertoire holds tens of thousands of distinct CDR3 sequences, 12% seen once, with about 1.2% in the top ten. The sample was whole blood, taken at baseline. These receptors were taken from an adult who was a healthcare worker with PCR-confirmed SARS-CoV-2 infection or an uninfected control (not recorded which). The donor label of this sample is uncertain.

This clonotype was counted only a few times. This chain uses TRBV12-3 or TRBV12-4 with TRBJ2-4; TRBD2 is a possible D gene (5 bases). There are 14 residues in the CDR3. V lost 3 bases and J 6 bases, leaving 12 bases between the germline ends. CDR3 sequence reads: CASSLGGPINIQYF. DNA for the CDR3: TGTGCCAGCAGTTTGGGCGGGCCCATAAACATTCAGTACTTC.

In this sample, this clonotype turned up many times. This chain joins TRBV27 and TRBJ1-1; D is unresolved. The CDR3 runs to 11 residues. V dropped 5 bases and J dropped 2 bases, with 3 bases sitting between them. Germline CDR1 MNHEY, CDR2 SMNVEV (reference sequence). The CDR3 DNA reads as TGTGCCAGCAGTACCAACACTGAAGCTTTCTTT. Its protein is CASSTNTEAFF.

The rearrangement links TRBV5-6 to TRBJ2-5; no reliable D call. Trimming took 3 bases from V and 2 from J, leaving 8 bases between them. The CDR3 covers 13 residues. The germline CDR1 and CDR2 sequences are SGHDT and YYEEEE. The CDR3 coding sequence is TGTGCCAGCAGCTGGAGCCATCAAGAGACCCAGTACTTC. Protein product: CASSWSHQETQYF.

The table lists this clonotype with many counts. V gene TRBV11-2 combines with J gene TRBJ1-4; D is possibly TRBD1 (6 bases). Trimming removed 5 bases at V and 5 bases at J, with 18 bases between. The CDR3 extends over 16 amino acids. Germline V CDR1 and CDR2: SGHAT, FQNNGV. The chain's CDR3 is CASSRTRTVLNEKLFF. The CDR3 DNA follows: TGTGCCAGCAGCCGTACCCGGACAGTCCTGAATGAAAAACTGTTTTTT.

This clonotype was counted at least ten times. The chain uses TRBV15 and TRBJ1-3; no firm D call. The germline CDR1 and CDR2 sequences are LNHNV and YYDKDF (reference sequence). The CDR3 is 15 residues long. Trimming removed 0 bases from V and 4 bases from J, with 10 bases in between. For the CDR3, the DNA is TGTGCCACCAGCAGAGATCGGGTGGAGGGAAACACCATATATTTT. Its protein is CATSRDRVEGNTIYF.

This sequence joins TRBV12-3 or TRBV12-4 and TRBJ1-3, with D perhaps TRBD1 (6 bases). The CDR3 length is 15 residues. The V gene lost 3 bases and the J gene lost 0 bases, with 9 bases spanning the gap. The CDR3 here is CASSLDSRSGNTIYF. The DNA for the CDR3 is TGTGCCAGCAGTTTGGACAGCCGCTCTGGAAACACCATATATTTT.

In this sample, this clonotype turned up a few times. This chain uses TRBV10-3 with TRBJ2-7; 7 bases align to TRBD1. CDR1 and CDR2 from the germline V gene are ENHRY and SYGVKD. CDR3 size: 13 residues. With V trimmed by 3 bases and J by 3 bases, 2 bases remained unmatched. The CDR3 DNA reads as TGTGCCATCAGTGAAAGGACAGGCTACGAGCAGTACGTC. Translated: CAISERTGYEQYV.

The gene calls are TRBV10-2 and TRBJ1-6; 12 bases map to TRBD1. Losses at the gene ends were 6 bases for V and 8 bases for J; bases not matched to a gene: 5. The CDR3 sequence is 15 residues long. Germline-derived CDR1 and CDR2 are WSHSY and SAAADI. CDR3: CASRGTGGAHSPLHF. CDR3 coding DNA: TGCGCCAGCAGGGGGACAGGGGGCGCCCATTCACCCCTCCACTTT.

The V gene is TRBV6-5, the J gene TRBJ1-6; D is perhaps TRBD1 (6 bases). Deletions cut 6 bases from V and 7 bases from J, with 10 bases between. This CDR3 spans 13 amino acids. The germline CDR1 and CDR2 sequences are MNHEY and SVGAGI. The CDR3 region has the DNA TGTGCCAGCAGGCCAGGGGAAAATTCACCCCTCCACTTT. Translation gives CASRPGENSPLHF.

The J gene is TRBJ1-2, the V gene TRBV20-1, with D tentatively TRBD1 (6 bases). The CDR3 sequence is 13 residues long. CDR1 DFQATT and CDR2 SNEGSKA come from the germline V gene (reference sequence). V lost 3 bases and J 4 bases, leaving 12 bases between the germline ends. The CDR3 DNA reads TGCAGTGCTAGTGATGGAGGGGGCTATGGCTACACCTTC. Translation: CSASDGGGYGYTF.

This clonotype turned up a few times. The chain employs TRBV20-1 and TRBJ1-5, with D hard to call. The CDR3 is 10 residues long. CDR1 DFQATT and CDR2 SNEGSKA come from the germline V gene (reference sequence). Between the trimmed V and J ends, which lost 6 bases and 11 bases, there was a span of 11 bases. CDR3 region: CSALKEAQHF. DNA for the CDR3: TGCAGTGCCCTAAAAGAGGCCCAGCATTTT.

This clonotype was seen a single time. The rearrangement links TRBV6-5 to TRBJ1-2; TRBD1 is a possible D gene (6 bases). The CDR3 is 14 residues long. Per the germline V gene, CDR1 is MNHEY and CDR2 is SVGAGI. V lost 6 bases and J lost 5, with 16 bases in between. The CDR3 nucleotides read TGTGCCAGCAGCCGAAACCCAGGGGTATATGGCTACACCTTC. This translates into CASSRNPGVYGYTF.

The chain recombines TRBV2 with TRBJ2-3; 8 positions agree with TRBD2. The CDR3 length is 15 residues. Germline V gene data show CDR1 as SNHLY and CDR2 as FYNNEI. V was clipped by 10 bases and J by 2 bases; unmatched bases: 11. Written as DNA, the CDR3 is TGTGCCACCCTACGGGGGGGGCCTTACACAGATACGCAGTATTTT. Its translation: CATLRGGPYTDTQYF. Full variable domain (missing parts from reference TRBV2 and TRBJ2-3): EPEVTQTPSHQVTQMGQEVILRCVPISNHLYFYWYRQILGQKVEFLVSFYNNEISEKSEIFDDQFSVERPDGSNFTLKIRSTKLEDSAMYFCATLRGGPYTDTQYFGPGTRLTVL.

This clonotype was recorded many times. This chain links TRBV6-6 with TRBJ2-5; the match to TRBD2 covers 8 bases. This CDR3 contains 14 residues. Germline V lookup: CDR1 MNHNY, CDR2 SVGAGI (reference sequence). After removal of 4 bases from V and 5 bases from J, the junction contained 6 bases not matched to a gene. The CDR3 is CASSSRGGGETQYF. In DNA form, the CDR3 reads TGTGCCAGCAGTTCCCGGGGGGGCGGCGAGACCCAGTACTTC.

This clonotype appeared many times. V is TRBV7-2 and J is TRBJ2-1; 10 bases fit TRBD2. CDR3 length: 16 residues. The ends lost 4 bases at V and 8 bases at J; junction bases unmatched: 11. In germline, CDR1 is SGHTA, CDR2 FQGNSA. The CDR3 DNA is TGTGCCAGCAGCTCCCCGACTAGCGGGCGGGGATATGAGCAGTTCTTC. Amino acids: CASSSPTSGRGYEQFF. The complete variable domain, with remaining parts taken from reference TRBV7-2 and TRBJ2-1, reads GAGVSQSPSNKVTEKGKDVELRCDPISGHTALYWYRQSLGQGLEFLIYFQGNSAPDKSGLPSDRFSAERTGGSVSTLTIQRTQQEDSAVYLCASSSPTSGRGYEQFFGPGTRLTVL.

This clonotype was observed a handful of times. The chain carries TRBV7-3 and TRBJ2-7; possibly TRBD1 or TRBD2 for D (6 bases each). With 5 bases removed from V and 13 bases from J, the gap between germline ends came to 12 bases. Per the germline V gene, CDR1 is SGHTA and CDR2 is FQGTGA. This CDR3 comprises 10 residues. CDR3 in amino acids: CASSPRGTYV. The CDR3 nucleotides are TGTGCCAGCAGCCCAAGGGGGACTTACGTC.

The sample holds many counts of this clonotype. The genes are TRBV7-8 and TRBJ2-1; D remains ambiguous. Germline CDR1 SGHVS, CDR2 FQNEAQ. The V end was cut by 2 bases, the J end by 13 bases, with 15 bases between. The CDR3 is made up of 13 amino acids. The CDR3 DNA is TGTGCCAGCAGCTTACGGACCGATACGAGCCAGTTCTTC. Its translation is CASSLRTDTSQFF.

This clonotype was recorded many times. The chain is built from TRBV18 and TRBJ1-5; a weak D match, TRBD1 (6 bases). The CDR3 has 14 amino acids. The ends were cut back, 2 bases at V and 7 bases at J, with 12 bases in the middle. Germline CDR1 reads KGHSH; CDR2 reads LQKENI. The CDR3 DNA is TGTGCCAGCTCACCAGGGCAGGGGCGGCAGCCCCAGCATTTT. Translation gives CASSPGQGRQPQHF.

V usage is TRBV25-1 and J usage is TRBJ2-1; 8 bases align to TRBD2. This CDR3 comprises 15 residues. From germline, CDR1 is MGHDK and CDR2 SYGVNS. J lost 8 bases, V lost 8 bases, and 14 bases had no gene match. The CDR3 here is CASGGRGGFFDEQFF. The CDR3 DNA reads as TGTGCCAGCGGCGGCCGGGGGGGGTTTTTTGATGAGCAGTTCTTC.

The table lists this clonotype with many counts. This chain joins TRBV9 and TRBJ1-4; no clear D gene. Germline assignment: CDR1 SGDLS and CDR2 YYNGEE. The CDR3 length is 14 residues. Trimming took off 0 bases at V and 4 bases at J, with 7 bases between the two ends. In nucleotides, the CDR3 is TGTGCCAGCAGCGTAGAAGTGGGTAATGAAAAACTGTTTTTT. Residues: CASSVEVGNEKLFF.

The CDR3 sequence: CASSFGPFYGYTF. CDR3 coding DNA: TGTGCCAGCAGTTTCGGCCCTTTCTATGGCTACACCTTC. The rearrangement joins TRBV12-3 or TRBV12-4 to TRBJ1-2; D is unclear. The CDR3 is 13 residues long. Trimming stripped 3 bases from V and 4 bases from J, with 9 bases between.

This clonotype was found a few times. This chain joins TRBV2 and TRBJ2-3; tentative D call: TRBD1 (6 bases). The germline CDR1 and CDR2 sequences are SNHLY and FYNNEI. The CDR3 has 13 residues. V was pared by 7 bases and J by 4 bases, with 12 bases between. The CDR3 reads CASMGAGPDTQYF. The CDR3 coding sequence is TGTGCCAGCATGGGGGCAGGGCCAGATACGCAGTATTTT.

This clonotype has just a few counts. As DNA, the CDR3 is TGTGCCAGCAGTTCCCTAGGATATACGCAGTATTTT. This gives the protein CASSSLGYTQYF. This chain connects TRBV6-6 to TRBJ2-3; no reliable D call. CDR1 and CDR2 from the germline V gene are MNHNY and SVGAGI (reference sequence). Deletions cut 4 bases from V and 7 bases from J, with 9 bases between. The CDR3 runs to 12 residues.

This clonotype was observed a handful of times. The CDR3 loop is CASSEGLARTGELFF. The CDR3 DNA reads TGTGCCAGCAGTGAGGGACTAGCGCGAACCGGGGAGCTGTTTTTT. This chain links TRBV6-1 with TRBJ2-2; TRBD2 agrees at 10 bases. Germline CDR1 is MNHNS and CDR2 is SASEGT. The junction had 3 bases not matched to a gene; V was cut back by 3 bases and J by 5 bases. CDR3 length equals 15 residues.

This clonotype was observed a handful of times. V gene TRBV6-5 combines with J gene TRBJ1-6; D is uncertain. Trimming left V 0 bases short and J 7 bases short, with 10 bases between. The CDR3 is made up of 15 amino acids. Germline V CDR1 and CDR2: MNHEY, SVGAGI. The CDR3 DNA follows: TGTGCCAGCAGTTACTCGGGCCAGAGAAATTCACCCCTCCACTTT. Protein product: CASSYSGQRNSPLHF.

The chain links TRBV11-3 to TRBJ1-1; 9 positions agree with TRBD1. Looked up from germline, CDR1 is SGHNT and CDR2 is YENEEA. The CDR3 contains 14 residues. V trimming: 1 base; J trimming: 7 bases; junction bases outside the gene matches: 4. In DNA form, the CDR3 reads TGTGCCAGCAGCTTAGGGGGACAGGGTGGTGAAGCTTTCTTT. Translation gives CASSLGGQGGEAFF.

This chain links TRBV5-1 with TRBJ1-6, with 7 bases lining up with TRBD1. V trimming: 3 bases; J trimming: 6 bases; junction bases outside the gene matches: 9. CDR1 is SGHRS and CDR2 is YFSETQ in the germline V gene. The CDR3 totals 16 residues. The DNA of the CDR3 is TGCGCCAGCAGCTGGGAGCCGGGACAGCTTAATTCACCCCTCCACTTT. The encoded protein is CASSWEPGQLNSPLHF.